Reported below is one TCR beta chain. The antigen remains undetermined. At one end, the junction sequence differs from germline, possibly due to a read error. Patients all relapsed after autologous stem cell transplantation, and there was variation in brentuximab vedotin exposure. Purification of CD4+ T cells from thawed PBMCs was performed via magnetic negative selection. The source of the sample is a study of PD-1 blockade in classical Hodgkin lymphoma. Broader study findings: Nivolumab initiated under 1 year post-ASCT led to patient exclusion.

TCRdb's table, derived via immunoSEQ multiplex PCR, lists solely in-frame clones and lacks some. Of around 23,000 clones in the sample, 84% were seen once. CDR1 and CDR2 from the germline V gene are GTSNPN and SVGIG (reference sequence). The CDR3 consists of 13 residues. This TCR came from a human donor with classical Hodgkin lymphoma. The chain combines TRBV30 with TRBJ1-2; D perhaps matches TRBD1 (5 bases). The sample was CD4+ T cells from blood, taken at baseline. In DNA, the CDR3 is TGTGCCTGGAGTTTCGGCCCATACGGACAATTGGTGTTC. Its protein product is CAWSFGPYGQLVF.